The rows below give T cell receptor beta chains drawn from one sample of a study of shared T cell receptors in the human thymus. Generated by immunoSEQ multiplex PCR, the TCRdb table keeps only in-frame clones and is missing some. The sample records hundreds of thousands of clones, 75% to 85% being singletons. These data also formed part of another study, on human thymus T cells.

The specimen sequenced was thymocytes. The receptors here all came from a boy younger than two with a congenital heart defect. CDR3s include the opening cysteine and the closing phenylalanine or tryptophan. D genes are given only for firm matches. Clone sizes are given selectively: once, few, many, or a class where the clone is expanded.

d_call clone_size j_call v_call cdr3_nt cdr3_aa
- - TRBJ2-3 TRBV5-1 TGCGCCAGCAGCTTGGACAGGGCAGGGACAGATACGCAGTATTTT CASSLDRAGTDTQYF
- once TRBJ2-1 TRBV30 TGTGCCTGGAGGGGCCAGTTCTTGTACAATGAGCAGTTCTTC CAWRGQFLYNEQFF
- - TRBJ2-5 TRBV4-3 TGCGCCAGCAGCCAGACCGCCTTTTTGGGAGTTGGAGAGACCCAGTACTTC CASSQTAFLGVGETQYF
- - TRBJ2-6 TRBV4-3 TGCGCCAGCAGCCAATCATGGGCGGGGTGGAGCTCTGGGGCCAACGTCCTGACTTTC CASSQSWAGWSSGANVLTF
TRBD2 - TRBJ2-5 TRBV4-1 TGCGCCAGCAGCCAAGAGTGGGCGGGAGGGGAAGAGACCCAGTACTTC CASSQEWAGGEETQYF
TRBD2 - TRBJ2-1 TRBV15 TGTGCCACCAGCACCGGACTAGTTCGGCCCTACAATGAGCAGTTCTTC CATSTGLVRPYNEQFF
TRBD2 once TRBJ2-1 TRBV19 TGTGCCAGTAGCCATCCGGGACTAGCGGGAGGGACCGGCAATGAGCAGTTCTTC CASSHPGLAGGTGNEQFF
- - TRBJ2-3 TRBV27 TGTGCCAGCAGTTTATGGGGCCCAGGGAAGGTAGATACGCAGTATTTT CASSLWGPGKVDTQYF
- - TRBJ1-1 TRBV11-2 TGTGCCAGCAGCCCAGCGCGTGGGTTGAACACTGAAGCTTTCTTT CASSPARGLNTEAFF
TRBD2 - TRBJ2-2 TRBV11-1 TGTGCCAGCAGCTTATTGGCGGGAGAGGCCGGGGAGCTGTTTTTT CASSLLAGEAGELFF
- - TRBJ2-3 TRBV27 TGTGCCAGCAGTTTGAGCATCGGGACAGATACGCAGTATTTT CASSLSIGTDTQYF
TRBD2 few TRBJ2-1 TRBV11-2 TGTGCCAGCAGCTTAGATGATGCGGGACTAGCGGGAATCTCCTACAATGAGCAGTTCTTC CASSLDDAGLAGISYNEQFF
TRBD2 few TRBJ2-3 TRBV6-1 TGTGCCAGCAGTTGGCGGGAGGCTAGCACAGATACGCAGTATTTT CASSWREASTDTQYF
TRBD2 - TRBJ2-7 TRBV7-2 TGTGCCAGCAGCCCCGGCGGGGGGCAGTACTTC CASSPGGGQYF